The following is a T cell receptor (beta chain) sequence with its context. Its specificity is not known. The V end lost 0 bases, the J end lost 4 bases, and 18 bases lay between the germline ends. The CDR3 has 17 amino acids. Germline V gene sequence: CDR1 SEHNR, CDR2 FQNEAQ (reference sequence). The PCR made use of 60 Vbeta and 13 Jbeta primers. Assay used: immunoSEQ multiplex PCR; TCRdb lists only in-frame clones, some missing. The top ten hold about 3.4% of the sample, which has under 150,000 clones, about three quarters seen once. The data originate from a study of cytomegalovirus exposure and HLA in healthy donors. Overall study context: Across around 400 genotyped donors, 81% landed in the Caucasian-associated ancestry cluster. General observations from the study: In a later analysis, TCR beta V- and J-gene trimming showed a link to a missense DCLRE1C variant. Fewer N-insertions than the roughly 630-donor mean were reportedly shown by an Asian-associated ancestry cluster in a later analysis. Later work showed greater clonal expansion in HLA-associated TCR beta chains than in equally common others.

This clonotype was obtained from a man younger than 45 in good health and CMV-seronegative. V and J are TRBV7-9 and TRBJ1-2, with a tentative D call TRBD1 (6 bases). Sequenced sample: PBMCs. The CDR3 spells CASSLALAGAGGYGYTF. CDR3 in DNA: TGTGCCAGCAGCTTAGCTCTTGCAGGGGCTGGCGGCTATGGCTACACCTTC.